What follows are 16 T cell receptor beta chains derived from one specimen sequenced in a study of blood T cell repertoires in COVID-19. The repertoire was sequenced with immunoSEQ multiplex PCR; TCRdb's copy has only in-frame clones and lacks some. The sample has around 80,000 clones; approximately 80% are singletons. The sample consisted of peripheral blood. Receptor source: a man aged 80 or over with acute or convalescent COVID-19.

V gene TRBV7-9 combines with J gene TRBJ2-5; D is perhaps TRBD2 (5 bases). This CDR3 contains 15 residues. V shed 5 bases and J shed 4 bases, with 17 bases lying between them. Looked up from germline, CDR1 is SEHNR and CDR2 is FQNEAQ (reference sequence). DNA for the CDR3: TGTGCCAGCAGCCTCCACGCGGACGGAGGAGAGACCCAGTACTTC. Translation: CASSLHADGGETQYF.

The chain links TRBV27 to TRBJ1-2; 8 positions match TRBD1. V trimming: 4 bases; J trimming: 8 bases; junction bases outside the gene matches: 9. The CDR3 spans 14 residues. Germline values: CDR1 MNHEY, CDR2 SMNVEV (reference sequence). This chain's CDR3 is CASSSPGQGGGYTF. The CDR3 DNA follows: TGTGCCAGCAGTTCGCCAGGACAGGGAGGGGGCTACACCTTC.

The V gene is TRBV12-3 or TRBV12-4, the J gene TRBJ2-2; D unresolved. The CDR3 has 13 amino acids. V was pared by 6 bases and J by 1 base, with 6 bases between. The CDR3 nucleotides read TGTGCCAGCAGCCCCAGGAACACCGGGGAGCTGTTTTTT. Its translation is CASSPRNTGELFF.

The chain couples TRBV9 to TRBJ2-5; tentatively, D is TRBD2 (5 bases). The CDR3 consists of 14 residues. Germline-derived CDR1 and CDR2 are SGDLS and YYNGEE. The V end was cut by 4 bases, the J end by 1 base, with 11 bases between. CDR3 bases: TGTGCCAGCAGCCCTCGCGGGTCCCAAGAGACCCAGTACTTC. Translated, it gives CASSPRGSQETQYF.

This clone was seen only a few times. The CDR3 spells CASSPGLAGTYNEQFF. The CDR3 nucleotides read TGTGCCAGCAGCCCCGGACTAGCGGGAACCTACAATGAGCAGTTCTTC. V and J are TRBV9 and TRBJ2-1; 12 bases are shared with TRBD2. The ends lost 4 bases at V and 2 bases at J; junction bases unmatched: 4. The CDR3 spans 16 residues. Germline V lookup: CDR1 SGDLS, CDR2 YYNGEE.

The genes are TRBV6-5 and TRBJ1-5; D is possibly TRBD1 (5 bases). Looked up from germline, CDR1 is MNHEY and CDR2 is SVGAGI. This CDR3 is 13 amino acids long. The V end was cut by 7 bases, the J end by 5 bases, with 12 bases between. CDR3 amino acids: CASKGAQDQPQHF. The CDR3, as DNA: TGTGCCAGCAAAGGGGCGCAGGATCAGCCCCAGCATTTT.

CDR3 in DNA: TGTGCCAGCAGCGTAGGTATGGGGGCAGCCAGCACAGATACGCAGTATTTT. This translates into CASSVGMGAASTDTQYF. This chain uses TRBV9 with TRBJ2-3; possibly TRBD1 for D (6 bases). Germline CDR1 reads SGDLS; CDR2 reads YYNGEE. V was cut by 0 bases and J by 0 bases, with 14 bases left in between. CDR3 size: 17 residues.

This chain uses TRBV20-1 with TRBJ1-2; D unresolved. Germline V gene sequence: CDR1 DFQATT, CDR2 SNEGSKA (reference sequence). The CDR3 spans 12 residues. V dropped 3 bases and J dropped 7 bases, with 12 bases sitting between them. The chain's CDR3 is CSASSQEVGYTF. Written as DNA, the CDR3 is TGCAGTGCTAGTAGTCAGGAAGTTGGCTACACCTTC.

This clone was seen only once. The chain employs TRBV5-4 and TRBJ2-2; D is possibly TRBD1 (5 bases). V was clipped by 2 bases and J by 6 bases, with 11 bases between them. CDR3 length equals 14 residues. Germline loops: CDR1 SGHNT, CDR2 YYREEE (reference sequence). The CDR3 DNA follows: TGTGCCAGCAGCTTTGGGGTAGGGGCCGGGGAGCTGTTTTTT. Protein: CASSFGVGAGELFF.

The rearrangement joins TRBV7-6 to TRBJ1-5; D remains ambiguous. The CDR3 is 13 residues long. V shed 2 bases and J shed 6 bases, with 8 bases lying between them. Germline V gene sequence: CDR1 SGHVS, CDR2 FNYEAQ. For the CDR3, the DNA is TGTGCCAGCAGCTTAAGTGAGGCTCAGCCCCAGCATTTT. Translated, it gives CASSLSEAQPQHF.

This clone was observed a few times. The rearrangement joins TRBV19 to TRBJ1-5, with TRBD1 identical over 7 bases. Per the germline V gene, CDR1 is LNHDA and CDR2 is SQIVND (reference sequence). V shed 6 bases, J shed 7 bases, and the junction held 9 bases outside the gene matches. The CDR3 runs 14 residues. The CDR3 DNA is TGTGCCAGTAGCCCCACAGGGGTCCTCCAGCCCCAGCATTTT. Its translation is CASSPTGVLQPQHF.

CDR3 sequence: CASSPGQGNYGYTF. The DNA of the CDR3 is TGCGCCAGCAGCCCGGGACAGGGAAACTATGGCTACACCTTC. The chain recombines TRBV4-1 with TRBJ1-2; 9 nucleotides line up with TRBD1. CDR3 length: 14 amino acids. Germline trimming cut 4 bases from V and 2 bases from J; bases unmatched to any gene: 2. CDR1 is MGHRA and CDR2 is YSYEKL in the germline V gene.

This chain links TRBV4-1 with TRBJ1-5; D is unresolved. Germline V gene lookup returns CDR1 MGHRA and CDR2 YSYEKL. The CDR3 extends over 17 amino acids. V was trimmed by 3 bases and J by 5 bases, leaving 20 bases between them. The CDR3 here is CASSQGPGSLSHQPQHF. In DNA form, the CDR3 reads TGCGCCAGCAGCCAGGGCCCGGGGAGCCTATCGCATCAGCCCCAGCATTTT.

The genes are TRBV6-5 and TRBJ2-7, with a tentative D call TRBD2 (7 bases). Trimming removed 6 bases from V and 6 bases from J, with 21 bases in between. Germline CDR1 MNHEY, CDR2 SVGAGI. The length of the CDR3 is 15 residues. CDR3 sequence reads: CASRTGRSRGGEQYF. CDR3 DNA sequence: TGTGCCAGCAGGACCGGGAGGTCGAGGGGGGGCGAGCAGTACTTC.

The V and J genes are TRBV5-4 and TRBJ2-5; TRBD1 agrees at 7 bases. From germline, CDR1 is SGHNT and CDR2 YYREEE (reference sequence). This CDR3 contains 14 residues. J was trimmed by 4 bases and V by 7 bases; bases with no gene match: 10. CDR3 in amino acids: CASWADRDRETQYF. The CDR3 DNA sequence: TGTGCCAGCTGGGCCGACAGGGACAGAGAGACCCAGTACTTC.

The CDR3 DNA sequence: TGTGCCAGCAGCTTAGAAGGAAGGCTAGCGGGGGCCGGGGAGCTGTTTTTT. Protein product: CASSLEGRLAGAGELFF. The chain couples TRBV7-8 to TRBJ2-2; 10 nucleotides align to TRBD2. The CDR3 length is 17 residues. V was pared by 1 base and J by 6 bases, with 8 bases of the junction left unmatched. Germline V gene data show CDR1 as SGHVS and CDR2 as FQNEAQ.